A selection of T cell receptor beta chains follows, all from one sample in a study of vaccination effects on CD4 cells after COVID-19. Their cognate antigens are unknown. Profiling relied on immunoSEQ multiplex PCR, and the TCRdb table lists in-frame clones only, not all of them. The sample yields under 70,000 clones, about 77% seen once. Sequencing was performed on CD4+ T cells from PBMCs cultured with HIV peptides, taken before COVID-19 vaccination. The receptors come from a human donor who had a prior SARS-CoV-2 infection. The CDR3 runs from the conserved cysteine through the conserved F or W. D genes are given only for firm matches. The size field is filled for only some rows; it gives once, few, many or a size class.

cdr3_length: 16
clone_size: .
j_call: TRBJ2-1
d_call: TRBD2
v_call: TRBV7-2
cdr3_nt: TGTGCCAGCAGCGCCGGACTAGCGGCTTTTTACAATGAGCAGTTCTTC
cdr3_aa: CASSAGLAAFYNEQFF

cdr3_length: 13
clone_size: few
j_call: TRBJ1-2
d_call: .
v_call: TRBV2
cdr3_nt: TGTGCCAGCAGTGATTGGGGCCCCACTGGCTACACCTTC
cdr3_aa: CASSDWGPTGYTF

cdr3_length: 17
clone_size: once
j_call: TRBJ2-1
d_call: .
v_call: TRBV28
cdr3_nt: TGTGCCAGCAGCCCTAGGCAAGGGGAGCCAGTTGGGAATGAGCAGTTCTTC
cdr3_aa: CASSPRQGEPVGNEQFF

cdr3_length: 14
clone_size: .
j_call: TRBJ1-4
d_call: .
v_call: TRBV5-6
cdr3_nt: TGTGCCAGCAGCTTGATCACCGTTAATGAAAAACTGTTTTTT
cdr3_aa: CASSLITVNEKLFF

cdr3_length: 18
clone_size: .
j_call: TRBJ1-6
d_call: TRBD1
v_call: TRBV4-1
cdr3_nt: TGCGCCAGCAGCCCCCCTCTAAAACAGGGGGCTTTACGTTCACCCCTCCACTTT
cdr3_aa: CASSPPLKQGALRSPLHF

cdr3_length: 16
clone_size: .
j_call: TRBJ2-5
d_call: .
v_call: TRBV11-2
cdr3_nt: TGTGCCAGCAGCTTAGATGGGACCGCGTACCAAGAGACCCAGTACTTC
cdr3_aa: CASSLDGTAYQETQYF

cdr3_length: 14
clone_size: .
j_call: TRBJ2-2
d_call: TRBD2
v_call: TRBV19
cdr3_nt: TGTGCCAGCCGCGCTAGCGGGGATACCGGGGAGCTGTTTTTT
cdr3_aa: CASRASGDTGELFF

cdr3_length: 16
clone_size: .
j_call: TRBJ1-6
d_call: TRBD1
v_call: TRBV5-4
cdr3_nt: TGTGCCAGCAGCAGCCGGCGACAGGGGGCAAATTCACCCCTCCACTTT
cdr3_aa: CASSSRRQGANSPLHF

cdr3_length: 14
clone_size: .
j_call: TRBJ2-7
d_call: TRBD1
v_call: TRBV5-4
cdr3_nt: TGTGCCAGCAGCTTGGTAGGACAGGCCCACGAGCAGTACTTC
cdr3_aa: CASSLVGQAHEQYF

cdr3_length: 13
clone_size: few
j_call: TRBJ1-1
d_call: .
v_call: TRBV27
cdr3_nt: TGTGCCAGCAAACTGTACTTCAACACTGAAGCTTTCTTT
cdr3_aa: CASKLYFNTEAFF

cdr3_length: 18
clone_size: .
j_call: TRBJ2-1
d_call: TRBD2
v_call: TRBV12-5
cdr3_nt: TGTGCTAGTGGCCAAGGGGCTAGCGGTTTTGCTGGTCGTGATGAGCAGTTCTTC
cdr3_aa: CASGQGASGFAGRDEQFF

cdr3_length: 15
clone_size: .
j_call: TRBJ2-3
d_call: .
v_call: TRBV30
cdr3_nt: TGTGCCTGGAACCATAACAGGGCCGCCACAGATACGCAGTATTTT
cdr3_aa: CAWNHNRAATDTQYF

cdr3_length: 13
clone_size: few
j_call: TRBJ1-2
d_call: TRBD1
v_call: TRBV7-3
cdr3_nt: TGTGCCAGCAGCCCCACAGGGGGCTATGGCTACACCTTC
cdr3_aa: CASSPTGGYGYTF

cdr3_length: 15
clone_size: .
j_call: TRBJ2-7
d_call: .
v_call: TRBV5-4
cdr3_nt: TGTGCCAGCAGCACCAAGGCCGGACGGAAGTACGAGCAGTACTTC
cdr3_aa: CASSTKAGRKYEQYF

cdr3_length: 13
clone_size: .
j_call: TRBJ1-5
d_call: .
v_call: TRBV29-1
cdr3_nt: TGCAGCGTTGCTTTGGGCCTGGATCAGCCCCAGCATTTT
cdr3_aa: CSVALGLDQPQHF

cdr3_length: 14
clone_size: once
j_call: TRBJ1-1
d_call: .
v_call: TRBV7-3
cdr3_nt: TGTGCCAGCAGCTCCAGGGACTCGAACACTGAAGCTTTCTTT
cdr3_aa: CASSSRDSNTEAFF

cdr3_length: 14
clone_size: .
j_call: TRBJ2-2
d_call: .
v_call: TRBV18
cdr3_nt: TGTGCCAGCTCCCGAAGGACAGACACCGGGGAGCTGTTTTTT
cdr3_aa: CASSRRTDTGELFF

cdr3_length: 13
clone_size: .
j_call: TRBJ2-7
d_call: TRBD1
v_call: TRBV2
cdr3_nt: TGTGCCAGCCCAAAGGACAGGGGGTCCGAGCAGTACTTC
cdr3_aa: CASPKDRGSEQYF

cdr3_length: 14
clone_size: .
j_call: TRBJ2-5
d_call: .
v_call: TRBV7-2
cdr3_nt: TGTGCCAGCAGCTTCGACCAAGGAGTCGAGACCCAGTACTTC
cdr3_aa: CASSFDQGVETQYF

cdr3_length: 13
clone_size: few
j_call: TRBJ2-3
d_call: .
v_call: TRBV7-6
cdr3_nt: TGTGCCAGCAGCTTATCAAGGCGGGATACGCAATATTTT
cdr3_aa: CASSLSRRDTQYF

cdr3_length: 15
clone_size: few
j_call: TRBJ2-2
d_call: .
v_call: TRBV5-4
cdr3_nt: TGTGCCAGCAGCTTGTCAAGTGTTTTCACCGGGGAGCTGTTTTTT
cdr3_aa: CASSLSSVFTGELFF

cdr3_length: 13
clone_size: .
j_call: TRBJ2-1
d_call: .
v_call: TRBV28
cdr3_nt: TGTGCCAGCAGTACCCCGGAGCGCAATGAGCAGTTCTTC
cdr3_aa: CASSTPERNEQFF

cdr3_length: 15
clone_size: .
j_call: TRBJ1-1
d_call: .
v_call: TRBV7-2
cdr3_nt: TGTGCCAGCAGCTTAGAACATAGAAGGAACACTGAAGCTTTCTTT
cdr3_aa: CASSLEHRRNTEAFF

cdr3_length: 17
clone_size: .
j_call: TRBJ2-1
d_call: .
v_call: TRBV5-1
cdr3_nt: TGCGCCAGCAGCTTGACTCAGGGACATTCCCCCTACAATGAGCAGTTCTTC
cdr3_aa: CASSLTQGHSPYNEQFF

cdr3_length: 16
clone_size: .
j_call: TRBJ2-7
d_call: TRBD1
v_call: TRBV7-7
cdr3_nt: TGTGCTAGCAGCTTAGTAGGACAGGGGGAGCTCTACGAGCAGTACTTC
cdr3_aa: CASSLVGQGELYEQYF

cdr3_length: 16
clone_size: .
j_call: TRBJ2-3
d_call: .
v_call: TRBV24-1
cdr3_nt: TGTGCCACCAGTGATCAACTAGCCACCGACACAGATACGCAGTATTTT
cdr3_aa: CATSDQLATDTDTQYF

cdr3_length: 15
clone_size: .
j_call: TRBJ2-7
d_call: .
v_call: TRBV4-3
cdr3_nt: TGCGCCAGCAGCCAGACCTGGACCCTACCCTACGAGCAGTACTTC
cdr3_aa: CASSQTWTLPYEQYF

cdr3_length: 15
clone_size: .
j_call: TRBJ2-1
d_call: .
v_call: TRBV7-7
cdr3_nt: TGTGCTAGCAGCTTAGGGGTAGTTTCCTACAATGAGCAGTTCTTC
cdr3_aa: CASSLGVVSYNEQFF

cdr3_length: 13
clone_size: few
j_call: TRBJ1-2
d_call: .
v_call: TRBV7-9
cdr3_nt: TGTGCCAGCAGCTTAGGGGGGGCTGGTGGCTACACCTTC
cdr3_aa: CASSLGGAGGYTF

cdr3_length: 15
clone_size: few
j_call: TRBJ2-5
d_call: .
v_call: TRBV7-9
cdr3_nt: TGTGCCAGCAGCGCAGTTACAGGGTACCAAGAGACCCAGTACTTC
cdr3_aa: CASSAVTGYQETQYF

cdr3_length: 12
clone_size: .
j_call: TRBJ1-6
d_call: .
v_call: TRBV10-3
cdr3_nt: TGTGCCATCAGGGGGGACAATTCACCCCTCCACTTT
cdr3_aa: CAIRGDNSPLHF

cdr3_length: 13
clone_size: .
j_call: TRBJ2-5
d_call: TRBD1
v_call: TRBV2
cdr3_nt: TGTGCCAGCAGTGACCGGGACAGGGAGACCCAGTACTTC
cdr3_aa: CASSDRDRETQYF

cdr3_length: 16
clone_size: .
j_call: TRBJ1-5
d_call: TRBD1
v_call: TRBV19
cdr3_nt: TGTGCCAGTAGTGCGTGGGACAGGGAGGTCGATCAGCCCCAGCATTTT
cdr3_aa: CASSAWDREVDQPQHF

cdr3_length: 15
clone_size: .
j_call: TRBJ1-3
d_call: .
v_call: TRBV11-3
cdr3_nt: TGTGCCAGCAGCTTAGGCGGTTTCCTTGGAAACACCATATATTTT
cdr3_aa: CASSLGGFLGNTIYF

cdr3_length: 15
clone_size: .
j_call: TRBJ2-1
d_call: .
v_call: TRBV5-5
cdr3_nt: TGTGCCAGCAGCTTGCAGACAAGCTCCTACAATGAGCAGTTCTTC
cdr3_aa: CASSLQTSSYNEQFF

cdr3_length: 12
clone_size: few
j_call: TRBJ2-1
d_call: .
v_call: TRBV12-3/TRBV12-4
cdr3_nt: TGTGCCAGCAGTCTAGGGCTATATGAGCAGTTCTTC
cdr3_aa: CASSLGLYEQFF

cdr3_length: 15
clone_size: .
j_call: TRBJ2-5
d_call: TRBD2
v_call: TRBV7-9
cdr3_nt: TGTGCCAGCAGTAGGGCTGTGGGAGGGCAAGAGACCCAGTACTTC
cdr3_aa: CASSRAVGGQETQYF

cdr3_length: 15
clone_size: .
j_call: TRBJ2-1
d_call: TRBD1
v_call: TRBV7-2
cdr3_nt: TGTGCCAGCAGCTCCCAAGGACAGGGAGGCAATGAGCAGTTCTTC
cdr3_aa: CASSSQGQGGNEQFF

cdr3_length: 16
clone_size: .
j_call: TRBJ2-7
d_call: .
v_call: TRBV18
cdr3_nt: TGTGCCAGCTCACCACGTCAGGGTTTAGTTTCGGACGAGCAGTACTTC
cdr3_aa: CASSPRQGLVSDEQYF

cdr3_length: 14
clone_size: .
j_call: TRBJ2-3
d_call: .
v_call: TRBV6-5
cdr3_nt: TGTGCCAGCGCTGCAATGGTAAACACAGATACGCAGTATTTT
cdr3_aa: CASAAMVNTDTQYF

cdr3_length: 13
clone_size: .
j_call: TRBJ2-7
d_call: .
v_call: TRBV11-3
cdr3_nt: TGTGCCAGCAGCTTCGACAGCTCCTACGAGCAGTACTTC
cdr3_aa: CASSFDSSYEQYF

cdr3_length: 16
clone_size: few
j_call: TRBJ2-1
d_call: .
v_call: TRBV18
cdr3_nt: TGTGCCAGCTCTCCCCGAACGGGGTTAATGCGGAATGAGCAGTTCTTC
cdr3_aa: CASSPRTGLMRNEQFF

cdr3_length: 14
clone_size: .
j_call: TRBJ1-3
d_call: .
v_call: TRBV30
cdr3_nt: TGTGCCTGGTCTCTCCTATCCTCTGGAAACACCATATATTTT
cdr3_aa: CAWSLLSSGNTIYF

cdr3_length: 14
clone_size: few
j_call: TRBJ2-5
d_call: TRBD1
v_call: TRBV6-6
cdr3_nt: TGTGCCAGCAGTTCAAAGGGGGCGGTGAAGACCCAGTACTTC
cdr3_aa: CASSSKGAVKTQYF

cdr3_length: 15
clone_size: .
j_call: TRBJ2-5
d_call: .
v_call: TRBV5-1
cdr3_nt: TGCGCCAGCAGCTTGGGGGTGGGGCCACAAGAGACCCAGTACTTC
cdr3_aa: CASSLGVGPQETQYF

cdr3_length: 14
clone_size: .
j_call: TRBJ1-1
d_call: .
v_call: TRBV6-5
cdr3_nt: TGTGCCAGCAGGGACAGTAACCTGAACACTGAAGCTTTCTTT
cdr3_aa: CASRDSNLNTEAFF

cdr3_length: 15
clone_size: .
j_call: TRBJ2-3
d_call: TRBD2
v_call: TRBV19
cdr3_nt: TGTGCCAGTAGTATCTGGACTAGCGGCACAGATACGCAGTATTTT
cdr3_aa: CASSIWTSGTDTQYF

cdr3_length: 16
clone_size: medium-sized
j_call: TRBJ2-5
d_call: TRBD1
v_call: TRBV9
cdr3_nt: TGTGCCAGCAGCGCGGGGGTTAAGACAGGGGCGGGGACCCAGTACTTC
cdr3_aa: CASSAGVKTGAGTQYF

cdr3_length: 14
clone_size: .
j_call: TRBJ1-2
d_call: TRBD1
v_call: TRBV5-5
cdr3_nt: TGTGCCAGCCGAGGGGGCCGGGTTAACTATGGCTACACCTTC
cdr3_aa: CASRGGRVNYGYTF

cdr3_length: 16
clone_size: few
j_call: TRBJ2-1
d_call: TRBD2
v_call: TRBV29-1
cdr3_nt: TGCAGCGTTGAAGTCCGACTAGCGGGAGCCGTCGATGAGCAGTTCTTC
cdr3_aa: CSVEVRLAGAVDEQFF

cdr3_length: 13
clone_size: .
j_call: TRBJ1-5
d_call: .
v_call: TRBV30
cdr3_nt: TGTGCCTGGAGTACCCGGGGGGGTCAGCCCCAGCATTTT
cdr3_aa: CAWSTRGGQPQHF

cdr3_length: 13
clone_size: .
j_call: TRBJ2-5
d_call: .
v_call: TRBV11-3
cdr3_nt: TGTGCCAGCAGCTTGTACGCGACTGGGACCCAGTACTTC
cdr3_aa: CASSLYATGTQYF

cdr3_length: 13
clone_size: .
j_call: TRBJ1-5
d_call: .
v_call: TRBV7-9
cdr3_nt: TGTGCCAGCAGCTTTGGGAATAATCAGCCCCAGCATTTT
cdr3_aa: CASSFGNNQPQHF